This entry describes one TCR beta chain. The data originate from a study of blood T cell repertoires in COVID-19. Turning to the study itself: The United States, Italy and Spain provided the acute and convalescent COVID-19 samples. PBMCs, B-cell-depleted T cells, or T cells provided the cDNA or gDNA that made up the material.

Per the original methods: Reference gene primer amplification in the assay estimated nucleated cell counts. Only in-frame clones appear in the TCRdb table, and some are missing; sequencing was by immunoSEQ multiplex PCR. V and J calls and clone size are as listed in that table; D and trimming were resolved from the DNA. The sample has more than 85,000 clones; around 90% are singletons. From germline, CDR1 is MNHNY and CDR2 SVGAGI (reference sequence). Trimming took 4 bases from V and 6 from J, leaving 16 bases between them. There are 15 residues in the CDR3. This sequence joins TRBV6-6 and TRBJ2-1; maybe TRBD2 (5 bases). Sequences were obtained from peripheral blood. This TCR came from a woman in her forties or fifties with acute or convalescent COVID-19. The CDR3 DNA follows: TGTGCCAGCAGTTCCTGGATAGATCGGGGCAATGAGCAGTTCTTC. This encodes CASSSWIDRGNEQFF.